This T cell receptor (beta chain) came from a study of cytomegalovirus exposure and HLA in healthy donors. Study summary: Genotyping showed around four fifths of 398 donors falling in the Caucasian-associated ancestry cluster. Overall study findings and caveats: An analysis was carried out later, and it reportedly showed fewer N-insertions in an Asian-associated ancestry cluster than the approximately 670-donor mean. Researchers reported in a later analysis that a missense DCLRE1C variant was tied to TCR beta V- and J-gene trimming.

On this clone: The antigen is undetermined.

The study ran its PCR with 60 Vbeta and 13 Jbeta primers. Profiled with immunoSEQ multiplex PCR; TCRdb holds only in-frame clones, not every one. There are 200,000 to 250,000 clones in the sample; approximately 90% occur only once, and about 1% lies in the top ten. Healthy bone marrow donors made up the donor group. Germline CDR1 MRHNA, CDR2 SNTAGT. This CDR3 spans 9 amino acids. The V call is TRBV6-4, the J call TRBJ1-4; D call uncertain. Material: PBMCs. The receptor was derived from a woman aged 18-29 years in good health and CMV-seronegative. The CDR3 bases are TGTCGGTTGAGGCTTAAACTGTTTTTT. It is translated as CRLRLKLFF.